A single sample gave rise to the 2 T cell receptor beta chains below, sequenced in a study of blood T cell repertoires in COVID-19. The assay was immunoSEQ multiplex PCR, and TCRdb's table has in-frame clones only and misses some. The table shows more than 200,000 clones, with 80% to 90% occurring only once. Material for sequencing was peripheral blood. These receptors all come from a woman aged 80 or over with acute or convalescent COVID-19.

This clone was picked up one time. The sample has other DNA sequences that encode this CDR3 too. CDR3 bases: TGTGCCAGCAGCCAGGGAGCTAGCACAGATACGCAGTATTTT. This translates into CASSQGASTDTQYF. The chain couples TRBV3-1 (or the pseudogene TRBV3-2) to TRBJ2-3; a possible D gene is TRBD2 (5 bases). In germline, CDR1 is LGHDT, CDR2 YNNKEL (reference sequence). V gave up 3 bases and J gave up 0 bases, with 7 bases separating them. CDR3 length equals 14 residues.

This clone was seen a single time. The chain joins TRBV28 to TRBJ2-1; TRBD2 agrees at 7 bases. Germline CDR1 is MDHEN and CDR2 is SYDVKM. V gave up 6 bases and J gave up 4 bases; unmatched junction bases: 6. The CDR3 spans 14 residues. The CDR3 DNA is TGTGCCAGCAGGTGGGAGGGCCGGTACAATGAGCAGTTCTTC. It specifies CASRWEGRYNEQFF.